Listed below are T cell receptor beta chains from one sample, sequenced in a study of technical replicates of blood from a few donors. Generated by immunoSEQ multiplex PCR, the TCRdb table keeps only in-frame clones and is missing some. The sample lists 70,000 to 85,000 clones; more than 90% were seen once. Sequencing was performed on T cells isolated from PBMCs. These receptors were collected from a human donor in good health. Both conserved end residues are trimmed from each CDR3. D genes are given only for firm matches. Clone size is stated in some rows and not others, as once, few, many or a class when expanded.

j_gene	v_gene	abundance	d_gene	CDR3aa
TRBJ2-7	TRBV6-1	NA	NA	ASHTSTASYEQY
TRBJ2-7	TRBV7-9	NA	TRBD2	ASSLSLAGGYEQY
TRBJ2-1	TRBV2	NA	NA	ASSEGREYNEQF
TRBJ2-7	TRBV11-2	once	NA	ASSQGRNEQY
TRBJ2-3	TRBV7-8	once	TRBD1	ASSLVGTGGTDTQY
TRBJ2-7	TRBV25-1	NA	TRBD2	ASSRTSGSYEQY
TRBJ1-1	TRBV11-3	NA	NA	ASSLGRGNTEAF
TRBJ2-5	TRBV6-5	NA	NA	ASSYSRLQETQY
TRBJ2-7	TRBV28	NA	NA	ASAPQGRPYEQY
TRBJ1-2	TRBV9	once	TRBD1	ASSKTGGWYGYT
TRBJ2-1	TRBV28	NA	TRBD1	ASRRSPDRANEQF
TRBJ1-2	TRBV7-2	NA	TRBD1	ASSQTGDYGYT
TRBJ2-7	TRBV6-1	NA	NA	ASRLNPGLPYEQY
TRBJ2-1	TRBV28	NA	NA	ASRGSSEQF
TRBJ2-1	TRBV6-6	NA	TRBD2	ASSWTSGRDEQF
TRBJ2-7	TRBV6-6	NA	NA	ASSLRLLTYEQY
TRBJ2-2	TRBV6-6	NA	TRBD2	ASTVLAGEGAGELF
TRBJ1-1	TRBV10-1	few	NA	ASSENGAEAF
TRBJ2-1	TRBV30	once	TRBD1	AWDKGDRDYNEQF
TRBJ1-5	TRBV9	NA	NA	ASSSGFNQPQH
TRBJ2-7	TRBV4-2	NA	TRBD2	ASSQESSGGSYEQY
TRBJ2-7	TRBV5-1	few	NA	ASSLLGTANYEQY
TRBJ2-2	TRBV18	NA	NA	ASSPISAENTGELF
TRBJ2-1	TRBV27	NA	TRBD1	ASSLFGTGGPEQF
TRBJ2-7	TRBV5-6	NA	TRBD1	ASSGGTGAHEQY
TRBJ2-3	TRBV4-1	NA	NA	ASSQISSTDTQY